Below, 13 T cell receptor beta chains from the same sample are listed, as sequenced in a study of blood T cell repertoires in COVID-19. Repertoires were generated with immunoSEQ multiplex PCR, while TCRdb's copy carries only in-frame clones and drops some. The repertoire holds about 270,000 clones, about 89% seen once, with around 1.5% in the top ten. Sequenced sample: peripheral blood. These receptors were obtained from a woman aged 55 to 70 who had recovered from COVID-19.

As to this clone: The junction departs from the called germline gene at one end, perhaps through a read error. The chain combines TRBV7-8 with TRBJ1-2, with 7 bases aligning to TRBD1. The CDR3 extends over 14 amino acids. Germline CDR1 and CDR2: SGHVS and FQNEAQ. Here the CDR3 DNA reads TGTGCCAGCAGCCTAGCCGGACAGGCCTATGGCTACACCTTC. Translated, it gives CASSLAGQAYGYTF.

This rearrangement joins TRBV6-5 to TRBJ2-5, with D perhaps matching TRBD2 (6 bases). CDR3 size: 14 residues. Between the trimmed V and J ends, which lost 6 bases and 2 bases, there was a span of 13 bases. Looked up from germline, CDR1 is MNHEY and CDR2 is SVGAGI. Here the CDR3 reads CASRRTITQETQYF. The CDR3 DNA is TGTGCCAGCAGACGGACTATAACTCAAGAGACCCAGTACTTC.

The rearrangement links TRBV19 to TRBJ2-5; TRBD2 agrees at 8 bases. Germline CDR1 is LNHDA and CDR2 is SQIVND (reference sequence). The ends lost 7 bases at V and 1 base at J; junction bases unmatched: 17. The CDR3 covers 18 residues. For the CDR3, the DNA is TGTGCCAGTACTCCCCGCCGGGGGGGCGAAAATCGCCAAGAGACCCAGTACTTC. It encodes CASTPRRGGENRQETQYF.

The rearrangement uses TRBV5-1 and TRBJ2-2; 9 positions agree with TRBD1. V was clipped by 0 bases and J by 4 bases; unmatched bases: 4. The CDR3 length is 16 residues. In germline, CDR1 is SGHRS, CDR2 YFSETQ. The CDR3 loop is CASSLDPDRGTGELFF. Here the CDR3 DNA reads TGCGCCAGCAGCTTGGACCCGGACAGGGGCACCGGGGAGCTGTTTTTT.

The count of this clone is one. This chain joins TRBV18 and TRBJ2-3; a possible D gene is TRBD1 (6 bases). Trimming pared 6 bases from V and 4 bases from J, leaving 14 bases between. The CDR3 is made up of 14 amino acids. Germline V gene sequence: CDR1 KGHSH, CDR2 LQKENI. The CDR3 region is CASSPDRIADTQYF. As DNA, the CDR3 is TGTGCCAGCTCCCCGGACAGAATCGCAGATACGCAGTATTTT.

CDR3 DNA sequence: TGTGCCAGCAGTCCCCACCAAGCGGGGAGAGAGACCCAGTACTTC. Protein product: CASSPHQAGRETQYF. The genes are TRBV6-5 and TRBJ2-5; TRBD2 matches at 7 bases. V lost 5 bases and J lost 4; bases outside the gene matches: 10. The CDR3 contains 15 residues. CDR1 MNHEY and CDR2 SVGAGI come from the germline V gene.

This chain joins TRBV5-1 and TRBJ1-2, with D possibly TRBD1 on 5 matching bases. The germline V gene encodes CDR1 SGHRS and CDR2 YFSETQ. V was shortened by 1 base and J by 4 bases, with 11 bases between the two germline ends. CDR3 size: 14 residues. CDR3 nucleotides: TGCGCCAGCAGCTTGTCAGGGCGGCTCTATGGCTACACCTTC. Its translation: CASSLSGRLYGYTF.

V and J are TRBV5-6 and TRBJ2-7; 7 bases align to TRBD2. CDR1 and CDR2 from the germline V gene are SGHDT and YYEEEE. Trimming took 3 bases from V and 6 from J; bases not matched to a gene: 6. The CDR3 is 13 amino acids. DNA for the CDR3: TGTGCCAGCAGCTCCCTTCCGGGAGGCGAGCAGTACTTC. Translating gives CASSSLPGGEQYF.

The chain has TRBV28 and TRBJ2-2; TRBD2 might be the D (5 bases). Per germline, CDR1 MDHEN and CDR2 SYDVKM. V gave up 3 bases and J gave up 2 bases, with 7 bases separating them. The CDR3 length is 14 residues. The CDR3 loop is CASSFGSNTGELFF. Written as DNA, the CDR3 is TGTGCCAGCAGTTTTGGGAGCAACACCGGGGAGCTGTTTTTT.

The chain couples TRBV5-1 to TRBJ1-1; D gene uncertain. The CDR3 length is 14 residues. The V and J ends lost 1 base and 1 base respectively, with 8 bases between them. The germline CDR1 and CDR2 sequences are SGHRS and YFSETQ. CDR3 region: CASSLNPGNTEAFF. CDR3 nucleotide sequence: TGCGCCAGCAGCTTGAATCCAGGGAACACTGAAGCTTTCTTT.

The V gene is TRBV6-4, the J gene TRBJ1-1; 8 nucleotides agree with TRBD1. After removal of 7 bases from V and 1 base from J, the junction contained 5 bases not matched to a gene. Germline-derived CDR1 and CDR2 are MRHNA and SNTAGT. The CDR3 contains 14 residues. CDR3 in amino acids: CASKADRGNTEAFF. The CDR3, as DNA: TGTGCCAGCAAAGCCGACAGGGGGAACACTGAAGCTTTCTTT.

The rearrangement links TRBV7-2 to TRBJ1-1; no clear D. V was shortened by 3 bases and J by 3 bases, with 5 bases between the two germline ends. The CDR3 has 12 residues. Germline V gene sequence: CDR1 SGHTA, CDR2 FQGNSA. CDR3 residues: CASSFGDTEAFF. The DNA for the CDR3 is TGTGCCAGCAGCTTCGGGGACACTGAAGCTTTCTTT.

V usage is TRBV7-2 and J usage is TRBJ1-1; D call uncertain. Germline V CDR1 and CDR2: SGHTA, FQGNSA. With 3 bases removed from V and 3 bases from J, the gap between germline ends came to 8 bases. The CDR3 loop spans 13 amino acids. CDR3 amino acids: CASSFFADTEAFF. The CDR3 DNA reads TGTGCCAGCAGCTTTTTCGCAGACACTGAAGCTTTCTTT.